The present TCR beta chain was sequenced within a study of OX40 agonist ivuxolimab in advanced cancers. Overall study: The treatment was a fully human IgG2 OX40 agonist, ivuxolimab. Study-wide results and limits: At doses 0.1 to 3.0 mg/kg, CD4+ and CD8+ clones expanded.

The repertoire was sequenced with immunoSEQ multiplex PCR; TCRdb's copy has only in-frame clones and lacks some. Among 45,000 to 50,000 clones listed, around nine tenths were seen once. At cycle 4 day 1, cycle 7 day 1, and baseline, blood was sampled. About this clone itself: Antigen: not known.

This specimen was CD4+ or CD8+ T cells sorted from blood, taken in a trial of the OX40 agonist ivuxolimab. The sequence was collected from an adult with an advanced solid tumor such as melanoma, head and neck, liver or kidney cancer.

DNA for the CDR3: TGCAGCGTTGAAGATGGGGCTAGCGGGGGGACCAGCGCAGATACGCAGTATTTT. This encodes CSVEDGASGGTSADTQYF. The chain combines TRBV29-1 with TRBJ2-3, with 11 bases matching TRBD2. The length of the CDR3 is 18 residues. Germline values: CDR1 SQVTM, CDR2 ANQGSEA. V lost 0 bases and J lost 4; bases outside the gene matches: 12.